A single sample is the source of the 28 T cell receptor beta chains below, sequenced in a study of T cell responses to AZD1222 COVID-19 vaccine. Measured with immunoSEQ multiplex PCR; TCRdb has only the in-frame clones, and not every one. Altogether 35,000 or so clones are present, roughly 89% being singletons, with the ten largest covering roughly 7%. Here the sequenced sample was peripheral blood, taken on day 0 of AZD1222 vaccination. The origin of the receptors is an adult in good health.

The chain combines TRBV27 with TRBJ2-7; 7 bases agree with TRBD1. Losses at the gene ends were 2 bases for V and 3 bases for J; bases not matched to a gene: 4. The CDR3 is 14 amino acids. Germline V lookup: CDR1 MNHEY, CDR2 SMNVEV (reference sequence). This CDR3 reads CASSLRDRIYEQYF. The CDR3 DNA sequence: TGTGCCAGCAGTTTAAGGGACAGAATCTACGAGCAGTACTTC.

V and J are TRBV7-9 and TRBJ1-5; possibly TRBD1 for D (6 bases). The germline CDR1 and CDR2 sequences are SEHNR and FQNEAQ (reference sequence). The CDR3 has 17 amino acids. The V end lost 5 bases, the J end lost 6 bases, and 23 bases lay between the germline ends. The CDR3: CASSLGGGDRVGQPQHF. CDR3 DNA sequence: TGTGCCAGCAGCCTAGGGGGTGGGGATAGGGTCGGTCAGCCCCAGCATTTT.

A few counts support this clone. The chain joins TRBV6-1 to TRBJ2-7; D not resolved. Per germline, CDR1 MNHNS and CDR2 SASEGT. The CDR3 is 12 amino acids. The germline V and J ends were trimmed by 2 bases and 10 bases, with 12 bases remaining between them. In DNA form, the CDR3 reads TGTGCCAGCAGTGAAAGTGAGTCAGCCCAGTACTTC. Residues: CASSESESAQYF.

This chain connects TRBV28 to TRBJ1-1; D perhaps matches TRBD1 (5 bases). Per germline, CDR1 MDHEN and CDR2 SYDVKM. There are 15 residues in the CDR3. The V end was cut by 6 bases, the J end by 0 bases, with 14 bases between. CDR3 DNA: TGTGCCAGCAGATCGACAGCTCCCATGAACACTGAAGCTTTCTTT. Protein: CASRSTAPMNTEAFF.

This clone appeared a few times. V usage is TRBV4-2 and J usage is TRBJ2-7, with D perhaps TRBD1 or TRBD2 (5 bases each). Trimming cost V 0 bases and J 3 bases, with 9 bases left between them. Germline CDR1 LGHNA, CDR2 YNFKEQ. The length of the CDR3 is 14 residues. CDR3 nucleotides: TGTGCCAGCAGCCAAGACGGGGCGGGCTACGAGCAGTACTTC. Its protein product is CASSQDGAGYEQYF.

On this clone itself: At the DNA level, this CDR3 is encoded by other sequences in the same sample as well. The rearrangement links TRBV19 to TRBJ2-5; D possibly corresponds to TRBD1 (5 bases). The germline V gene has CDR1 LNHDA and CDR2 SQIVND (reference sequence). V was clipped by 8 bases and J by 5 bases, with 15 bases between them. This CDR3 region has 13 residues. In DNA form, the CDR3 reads TGTGCCAGTGGTCAGGGAAATCAGGAGACCCAGTACTTC. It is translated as CASGQGNQETQYF. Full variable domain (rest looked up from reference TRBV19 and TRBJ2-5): DGGITQSPKYLFRKEGQNVTLSCEQNLNHDAMYWYRQDPGQGLRLIYYSQIVNDFQKGDIAEGYSVSREKKESFPLTVTSAQKNPTAFYLCASGQGNQETQYFGPGTRLLVL.

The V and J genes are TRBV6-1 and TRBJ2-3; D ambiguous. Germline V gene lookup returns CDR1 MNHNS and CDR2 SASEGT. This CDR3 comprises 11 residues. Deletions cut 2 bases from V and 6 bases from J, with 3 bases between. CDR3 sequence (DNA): TGTGCCAGCAGTGAAAGGGATACGCAGTATTTT. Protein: CASSERDTQYF.

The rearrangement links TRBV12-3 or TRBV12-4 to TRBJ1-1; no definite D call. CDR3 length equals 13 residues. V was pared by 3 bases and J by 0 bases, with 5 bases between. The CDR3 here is CASSFIVNTEAFF. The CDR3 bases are TGTGCCAGCAGTTTTATAGTGAACACTGAAGCTTTCTTT.

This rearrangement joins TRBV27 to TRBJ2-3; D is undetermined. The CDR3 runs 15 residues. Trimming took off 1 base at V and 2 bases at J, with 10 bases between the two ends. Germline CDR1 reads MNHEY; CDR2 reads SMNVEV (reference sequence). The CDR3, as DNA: TGTGCCAGCAGTTTATATGCTAGAGTCACAGATACGCAGTATTTT. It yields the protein CASSLYARVTDTQYF.

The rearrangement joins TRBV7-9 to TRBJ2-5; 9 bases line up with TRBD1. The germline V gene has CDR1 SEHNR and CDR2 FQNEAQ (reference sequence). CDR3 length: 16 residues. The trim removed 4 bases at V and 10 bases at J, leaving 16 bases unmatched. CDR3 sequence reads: CASSYRTGAPGMNQYF. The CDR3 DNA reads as TGTGCCAGCAGCTATCGGACAGGGGCCCCCGGTATGAACCAGTACTTC.

CDR3 amino acids: CASRPDRDYGYTF. The CDR3 DNA is TGTGCCAGCAGGCCCGACAGGGACTATGGCTACACCTTC. V is TRBV7-9 and J is TRBJ1-2; 7 bases align to TRBD1. The trim removed 6 bases at V and 3 bases at J, leaving 4 bases unmatched. In germline, CDR1 is SEHNR, CDR2 FQNEAQ (reference sequence). The CDR3 runs 13 residues.

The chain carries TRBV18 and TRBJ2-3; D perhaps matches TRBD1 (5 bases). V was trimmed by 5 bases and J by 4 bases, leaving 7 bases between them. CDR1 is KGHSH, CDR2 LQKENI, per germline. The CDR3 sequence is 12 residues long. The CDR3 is CASSSGSDTQYF. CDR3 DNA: TGTGCCAGCTCATCAGGGTCAGATACGCAGTATTTT.

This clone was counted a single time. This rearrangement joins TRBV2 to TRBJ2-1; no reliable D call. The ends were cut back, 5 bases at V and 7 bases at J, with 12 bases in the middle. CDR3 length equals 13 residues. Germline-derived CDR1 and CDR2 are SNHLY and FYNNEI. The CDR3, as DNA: TGTGCCAGCAGTCCTAGGACGAGAAATGAGCAGTTCTTC. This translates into CASSPRTRNEQFF.

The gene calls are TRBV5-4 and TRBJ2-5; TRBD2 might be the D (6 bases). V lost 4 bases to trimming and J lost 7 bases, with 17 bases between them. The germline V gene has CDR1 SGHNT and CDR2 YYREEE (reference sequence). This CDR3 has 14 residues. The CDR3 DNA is TGTGCCAGCAGCACCCGGGACTCCCTATGGACCCAGTACTTC. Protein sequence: CASSTRDSLWTQYF. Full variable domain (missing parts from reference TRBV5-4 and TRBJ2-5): ETGVTQSPTHLIKTRGQQVTLRCSSQSGHNTVSWYQQALGQGPQFIFQYYREEENGRGNFPPRFSGLQFPNYSSELNVNALELDDSALYLCASSTRDSLWTQYFGPGTRLLVL.

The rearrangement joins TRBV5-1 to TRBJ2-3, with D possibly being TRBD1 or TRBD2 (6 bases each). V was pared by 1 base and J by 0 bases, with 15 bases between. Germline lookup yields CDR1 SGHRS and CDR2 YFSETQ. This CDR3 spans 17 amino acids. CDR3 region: CASSLSRGRPSTDTQYF. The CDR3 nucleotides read TGCGCCAGCAGCTTGAGTCGGGGGCGGCCGAGCACAGATACGCAGTATTTT.

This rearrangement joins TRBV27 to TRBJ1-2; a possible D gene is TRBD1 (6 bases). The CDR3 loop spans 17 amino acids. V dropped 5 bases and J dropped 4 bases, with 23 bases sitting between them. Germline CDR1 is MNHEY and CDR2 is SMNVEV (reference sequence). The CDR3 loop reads CASSSPRHWGAGYGYTF. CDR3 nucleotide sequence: TGTGCCAGCAGTAGCCCCAGGCACTGGGGGGCAGGCTATGGCTACACCTTC.

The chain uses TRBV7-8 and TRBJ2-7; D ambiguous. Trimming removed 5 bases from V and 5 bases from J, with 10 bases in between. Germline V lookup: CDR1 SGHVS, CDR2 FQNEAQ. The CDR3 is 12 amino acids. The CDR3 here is CASSPSLNEQYF. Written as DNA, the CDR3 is TGTGCCAGCAGCCCGAGTTTGAACGAGCAGTACTTC.

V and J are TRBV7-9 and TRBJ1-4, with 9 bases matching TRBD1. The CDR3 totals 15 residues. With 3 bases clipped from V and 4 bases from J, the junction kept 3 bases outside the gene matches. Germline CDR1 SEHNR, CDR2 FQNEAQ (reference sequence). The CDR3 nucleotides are TGTGCCAGCAGCTTTACAGGGGGCTTTAATGAAAAACTGTTTTTT. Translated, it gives CASSFTGGFNEKLFF.

This chain's CDR3 is CASSPRQGPSGNTIYF. The CDR3 coding sequence is TGTGCCAGCAGCCCCCGACAGGGCCCCTCTGGAAACACCATATATTTT. The chain recombines TRBV9 with TRBJ1-3, with 7 nucleotides matching TRBD1. Germline CDR1 and CDR2: SGDLS and YYNGEE. Germline trimming cut 4 bases from V and 0 bases from J; bases unmatched to any gene: 7. The CDR3 runs to 16 residues.

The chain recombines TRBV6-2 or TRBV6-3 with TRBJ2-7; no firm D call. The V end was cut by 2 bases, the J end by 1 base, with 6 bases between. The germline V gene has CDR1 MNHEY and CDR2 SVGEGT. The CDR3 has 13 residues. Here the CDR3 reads CASSYAGSYEQYF. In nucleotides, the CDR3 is TGTGCCAGCAGTTACGCCGGGTCCTACGAGCAGTACTTC.

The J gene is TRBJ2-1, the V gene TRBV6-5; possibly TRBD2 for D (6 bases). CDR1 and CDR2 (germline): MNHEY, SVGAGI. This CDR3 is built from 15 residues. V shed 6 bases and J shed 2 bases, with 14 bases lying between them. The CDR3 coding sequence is TGTGCCAGCAGGGCCGGGGGTATCGCCTACAATGAGCAGTTCTTC. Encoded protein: CASRAGGIAYNEQFF.

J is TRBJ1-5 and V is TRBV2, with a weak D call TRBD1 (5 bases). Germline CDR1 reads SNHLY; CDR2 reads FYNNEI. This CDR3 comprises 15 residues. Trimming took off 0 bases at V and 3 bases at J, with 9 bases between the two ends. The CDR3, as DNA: TGTGCCAGCAGTGAAGCTGCGGGACCCAATCAGCCCCAGCATTTT. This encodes CASSEAAGPNQPQHF. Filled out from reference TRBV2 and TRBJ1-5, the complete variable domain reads EPEVTQTPSHQVTQMGQEVILRCVPISNHLYFYWYRQILGQKVEFLVSFYNNEISEKSEIFDDQFSVERPDGSNFTLKIRSTKLEDSAMYFCASSEAAGPNQPQHFGDGTRLSIL.

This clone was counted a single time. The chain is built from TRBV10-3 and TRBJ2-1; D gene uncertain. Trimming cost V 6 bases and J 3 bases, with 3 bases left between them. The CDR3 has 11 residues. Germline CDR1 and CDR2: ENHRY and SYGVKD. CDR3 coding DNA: TGTGCCATCAGAGGCTACAATGAGCAGTTCTTC. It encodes CAIRGYNEQFF.

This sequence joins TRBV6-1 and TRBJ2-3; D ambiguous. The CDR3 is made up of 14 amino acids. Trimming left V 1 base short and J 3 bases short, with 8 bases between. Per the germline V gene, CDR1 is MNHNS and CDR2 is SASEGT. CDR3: CASSEVWRTDTQYF. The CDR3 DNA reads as TGTGCCAGCAGTGAAGTGTGGCGGACAGATACGCAGTATTTT.

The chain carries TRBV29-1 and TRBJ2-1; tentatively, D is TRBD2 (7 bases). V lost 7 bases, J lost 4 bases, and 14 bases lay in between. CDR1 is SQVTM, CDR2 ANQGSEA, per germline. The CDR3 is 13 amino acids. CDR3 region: CSGGGDGYNEQFF. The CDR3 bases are TGCAGCGGAGGGGGGGATGGATACAATGAGCAGTTCTTC.

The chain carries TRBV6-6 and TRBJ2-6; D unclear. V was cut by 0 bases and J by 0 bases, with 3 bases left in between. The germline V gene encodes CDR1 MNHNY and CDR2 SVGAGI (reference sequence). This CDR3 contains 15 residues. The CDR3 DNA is TGTGCCAGCAGTTACTCGGGCTCTGGGGCCAACGTCCTGACTTTC. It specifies CASSYSGSGANVLTF.

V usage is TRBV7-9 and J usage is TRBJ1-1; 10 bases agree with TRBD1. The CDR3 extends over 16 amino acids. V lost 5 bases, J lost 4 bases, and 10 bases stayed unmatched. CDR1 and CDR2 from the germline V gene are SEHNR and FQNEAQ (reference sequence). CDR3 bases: TGTGCCAGCAGCCCAGGGGCGGGACAGGGGACCACTGAAGCTTTCTTT. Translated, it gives CASSPGAGQGTTEAFF.

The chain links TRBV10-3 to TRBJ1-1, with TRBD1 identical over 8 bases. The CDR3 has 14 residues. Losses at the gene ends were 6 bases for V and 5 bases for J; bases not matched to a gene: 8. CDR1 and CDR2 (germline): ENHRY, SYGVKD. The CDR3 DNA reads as TGTGCCATCAGAGGACAGGGTGAGAGTACTGAAGCTTTCTTT. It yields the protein CAIRGQGESTEAFF.